This T cell receptor (beta chain) was captured in a study of cytomegalovirus exposure and HLA in healthy donors. V shed 3 bases and J 7 bases; nucleotides not matched to a gene: 8. The CDR3 has 15 residues. The germline CDR1 and CDR2 sequences are KGHSH and LQKENI. PCR primers comprised 60 Vbeta and 13 Jbeta primers. Here immunoSEQ multiplex PCR was the method, and the copy in TCRdb shows in-frame clones only, minus some. This table has about 150,000 clones, roughly 78% appearing once. The chain recombines TRBV18 with TRBJ1-2; 10 positions match TRBD1. The sample consisted of PBMCs. The sequence came from a man between 45 and 60 years old in good health and CMV-seropositive. The CDR3 reads CASSPGQGGLRGYTF. CDR3 DNA: TGTGCCAGCTCACCCGGACAGGGGGGTCTTCGTGGCTACACCTTC. Full variable domain (remainder filled in from reference TRBV18 and TRBJ1-2): NAGVMQNPRHLVRRRGQEARLRCSPMKGHSHVYWYRQLPEEGLKFMVYLQKENIIDESGMPKERFSAEFPKEGPSILRIQQVVRGDSAAYFCASSPGQGGLRGYTFGSGTRLTVV.